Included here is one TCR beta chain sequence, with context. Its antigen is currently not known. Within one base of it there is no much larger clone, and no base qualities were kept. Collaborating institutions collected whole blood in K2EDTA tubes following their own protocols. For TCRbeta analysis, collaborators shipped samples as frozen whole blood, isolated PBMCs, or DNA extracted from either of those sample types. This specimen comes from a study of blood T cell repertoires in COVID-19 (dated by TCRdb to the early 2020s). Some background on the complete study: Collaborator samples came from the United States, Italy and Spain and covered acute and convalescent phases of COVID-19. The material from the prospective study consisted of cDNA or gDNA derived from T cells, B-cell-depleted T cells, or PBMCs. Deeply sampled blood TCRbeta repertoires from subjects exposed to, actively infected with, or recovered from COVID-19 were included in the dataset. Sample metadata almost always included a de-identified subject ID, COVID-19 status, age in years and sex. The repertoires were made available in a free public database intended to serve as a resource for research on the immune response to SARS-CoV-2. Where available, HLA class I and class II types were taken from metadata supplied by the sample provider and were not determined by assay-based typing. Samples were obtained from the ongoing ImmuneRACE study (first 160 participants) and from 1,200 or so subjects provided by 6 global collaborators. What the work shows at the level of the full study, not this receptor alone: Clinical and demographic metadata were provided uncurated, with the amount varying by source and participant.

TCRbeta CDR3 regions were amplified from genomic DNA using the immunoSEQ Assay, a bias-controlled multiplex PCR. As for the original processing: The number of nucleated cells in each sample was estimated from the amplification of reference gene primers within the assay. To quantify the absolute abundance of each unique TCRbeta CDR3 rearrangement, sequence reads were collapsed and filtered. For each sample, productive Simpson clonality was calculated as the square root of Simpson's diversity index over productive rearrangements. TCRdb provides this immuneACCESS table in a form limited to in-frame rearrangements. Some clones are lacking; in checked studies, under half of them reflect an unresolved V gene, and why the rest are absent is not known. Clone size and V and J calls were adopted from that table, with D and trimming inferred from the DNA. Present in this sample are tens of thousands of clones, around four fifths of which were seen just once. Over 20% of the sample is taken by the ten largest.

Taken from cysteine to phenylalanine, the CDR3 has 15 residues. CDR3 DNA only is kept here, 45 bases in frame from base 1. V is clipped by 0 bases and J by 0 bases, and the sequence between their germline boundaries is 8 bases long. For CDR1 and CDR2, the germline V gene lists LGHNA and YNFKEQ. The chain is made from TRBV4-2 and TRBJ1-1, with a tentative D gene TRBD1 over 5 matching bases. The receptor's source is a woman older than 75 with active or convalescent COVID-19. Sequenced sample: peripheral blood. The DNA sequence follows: TGTGCCAGCAGCCAAGAGGGCAGGGTGAACACTGAAGCTTTCTTT. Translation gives CASSQEGRVNTEAFF.